The entry below describes one TCR beta chain. Its antigen is as yet unknown. Expressed TCRB transcripts were sequenced after all isolated RNA was converted to cDNA. TCRdb's table, derived via immunoSEQ multiplex PCR, lists solely in-frame clones and lacks some. The data show about 340,000 clones, around 7.6% seen once. CDR3 length equals 14 residues. CDR1 is SGHRS and CDR2 is YFSETQ in the germline V gene. With 0 bases removed from V and 5 bases from J, the gap between germline ends came to 11 bases. These data come from a study of beta chain features in type 1 diabetes. Study results and caveats: The naive, central memory and Treg TCRB repertoires of patients appeared to be more similar to one another than those of healthy donors.

This receptor was taken from a woman aged 18-30 years in good health. This chain joins TRBV5-1 and TRBJ2-5; D is unresolved. Sample: central memory CD4+ T cells from blood. CDR3 DNA: TGCGCCAGCAGCTTGGCGCAGCCCTCCGAGACCCAGTACTTC. It specifies CASSLAQPSETQYF.